These 10 T cell receptor beta chains were sequenced from one sample in a study of T-cell reconstitution after alpha-beta-depleted transplantation in children. The study's findings and limits: Hyperexpanded clones declined; after one year, newly produced T cells mostly supplied diversity.

Their cognate antigens are unknown. Construction of the TCRbeta library involved unique molecular identifiers. MiXCR was run by TCRdb on the PCR reads, yielding one entry per CDR3 protein. The sample carries around 300,000 distinct CDR3 sequences, 6% to 10% recorded once. Sequenced here: peripheral blood, sampled 360 days after TCRalphabeta/CD19-depleted stem cell transplant. Source of these receptors: a female patient younger than 10 who had a stem cell transplant for Fanconi anemia, so the T cells may come from the graft donor.

This clonotype was detected many times. This chain connects TRBV9 to TRBJ2-3; D remains unclear. This CDR3 contains 13 residues. Germline values: CDR1 SGDLS, CDR2 YYNGEE. With 2 bases removed from V and 2 bases from J, the gap between germline ends came to 6 bases. The CDR3 spells CASSVYLTDTQYF. As DNA, the CDR3 is TGTGCCAGCAGCGTGTATCTCACAGATACGCAGTATTTT.

The CDR3 DNA reads TGTGCCAGCGGATCTAGTGCTGAGACCCAGTACTTC. Translating gives CASGSSAETQYF. V and J are TRBV2 and TRBJ2-5, with no clear D. The CDR3 covers 12 residues. The germline V gene has CDR1 SNHLY and CDR2 FYNNEI. With 8 bases removed from V and 5 bases from J, the gap between germline ends came to 12 bases.

This chain links TRBV7-6 with TRBJ2-5, with no clear D. Looked up from germline, CDR1 is SGHVS and CDR2 is FNYEAQ. CDR3 length: 15 residues. The V and J ends lost 0 bases and 2 bases respectively, with 10 bases between them. The CDR3 sequence: CASSLALNEQETQYF. As DNA, the CDR3 is TGTGCCAGCAGCTTAGCTTTGAATGAACAAGAGACCCAGTACTTC.

The chain has TRBV5-6 and TRBJ2-1, with D possibly being TRBD1 or TRBD2 (6 bases each). The V end lost 3 bases, the J end lost 7 bases, and 14 bases lay between the germline ends. Per germline, CDR1 SGHDT and CDR2 YYEEEE. This CDR3 is built from 14 residues. CDR3 protein: CASSWGAGWNEQFF. Written as DNA, the CDR3 is TGTGCCAGCAGCTGGGGGGCAGGGTGGAATGAGCAGTTCTTC.

In its sample, this clonotype was seen many times. The V gene is TRBV12-3 or TRBV12-4, the J gene TRBJ1-6; 8 bases map to TRBD1. Trimming removed 6 bases from V and 7 bases from J; junction bases left unmatched: 8. The CDR3 covers 15 residues. CDR3 bases: TGTGCCAGCAGCTTATCCCGGGACAGGAATTCACCCCTCCACTTT. Its protein product is CASSLSRDRNSPLHF.

The rearrangement uses TRBV18 and TRBJ2-2; no definite D call. The germline V gene encodes CDR1 KGHSH and CDR2 LQKENI. Deletions cut 9 bases from V and 0 bases from J, with 17 bases between. The CDR3 extends over 16 amino acids. DNA for the CDR3: TGTGCCAGTACCCCTGGAGATCCCGCGAACACCGGGGAGCTGTTTTTT. This sequence encodes CASTPGDPANTGELFF.

This clonotype was counted ten times or more. The chain couples TRBV6-4 to TRBJ2-7; D not resolved. The CDR3 consists of 13 residues. The germline V gene has CDR1 MRHNA and CDR2 SNTAGT. Trimming removed 7 bases at V and 0 bases at J, with 10 bases between. The CDR3 DNA reads TGTGCCAGCAAGGTGGCGGTCTCCTACGAGCAGTACTTC. This encodes CASKVAVSYEQYF.

This clonotype was seen repeatedly, ten times or more. The chain has TRBV4-2 and TRBJ2-1; no reliable D call. The CDR3 covers 13 residues. Trimming stripped 0 bases from V and 5 bases from J, with 5 bases between. Germline CDR1 LGHNA, CDR2 YNFKEQ. The CDR3 protein is CASSQDLHNEQFF. The CDR3 DNA sequence: TGTGCCAGCAGCCAAGACCTACACAATGAGCAGTTCTTC.

This clonotype has ten or more counts. The rearrangement joins TRBV20-1 to TRBJ1-1, with a weak D call TRBD1 (5 bases). The V gene lost 5 bases and the J gene lost 2 bases, with 6 bases spanning the gap. CDR1 and CDR2 from the germline V gene are DFQATT and SNEGSKA (reference sequence). This CDR3 has 11 amino acids. The CDR3 nucleotides read TGCAGTGCTTGGGACAACACTGAAGCTTTCTTT. This encodes CSAWDNTEAFF.

This clonotype was counted at least ten times. The chain couples TRBV4-2 to TRBJ2-2; possibly TRBD1 for D (6 bases). This CDR3 has 16 residues. Trimming left V 0 bases short and J 0 bases short, with 8 bases between. Germline V gene sequence: CDR1 LGHNA, CDR2 YNFKEQ. The CDR3 nucleotides read TGTGCCAGCAGCCAAGAAGGGACATCGAACACCGGGGAGCTGTTTTTT. Amino acids: CASSQEGTSNTGELFF.